The 32 T cell receptor beta chains in this list originate from one sample, sequenced in a study of T cell responses to AZD1222 COVID-19 vaccine. This table comes from immunoSEQ multiplex PCR, and its TCRdb copy is limited to in-frame clones, with some not included. The sample has 55,000 to 75,000 clones; 80% to 90% are singletons. The sample consisted of peripheral blood, taken on day 0 of AZD1222 vaccination. These TCRs come from an adult in good health.

The rearrangement joins TRBV6-6 to TRBJ1-2; D not resolved. Germline values: CDR1 MNHNY, CDR2 SVGAGI (reference sequence). This CDR3 contains 13 residues. V was trimmed by 3 bases and J by 5 bases, leaving 10 bases between them. CDR3 residues: CASSYDGDYGYTF. The CDR3, as DNA: TGTGCCAGCAGTTATGATGGCGATTATGGCTACACCTTC.

This clone was found once. The chain's CDR3 is CASSQISSALSIQYF. For the CDR3, the DNA is TGCGCCAGCAGCCAGATTTCTTCGGCCTTGAGTATTCAGTACTTC. The chain links TRBV4-1 to TRBJ2-4; unclear D gene. Germline CDR1 and CDR2: MGHRA and YSYEKL. The CDR3 is 15 residues long. With 3 bases removed from V and 10 bases from J, the gap between germline ends came to 19 bases.

The rearrangement links TRBV12-3 or TRBV12-4 to TRBJ2-3, with TRBD1 identical over 8 bases. The junction had 6 bases not matched to a gene; V was cut back by 3 bases and J by 10 bases. The length of the CDR3 is 13 residues. This CDR3 reads CASSFQGAGAQYF. Written as DNA, the CDR3 is TGTGCCAGCAGTTTTCAGGGGGCTGGGGCGCAGTATTTT.

V is TRBV19 and J is TRBJ2-7, with D hard to call. V shed 7 bases and J shed 0 bases, with 13 bases lying between them. The CDR3 covers 14 residues. The V gene's germline CDR1 is LNHDA and CDR2 SQIVND (reference sequence). The CDR3 region has the DNA TGTGCCAGTACTGCGACACCGAGCTCCTACGAGCAGTACTTC. It encodes CASTATPSSYEQYF.

The genes are TRBV20-1 and TRBJ2-5; 8 nucleotides match TRBD1. With 3 bases clipped from V and 1 base from J, the junction kept 4 bases outside the gene matches. In germline, CDR1 is DFQATT, CDR2 SNEGSKA (reference sequence). CDR3 length equals 14 residues. Here the CDR3 reads CSASRTGGQETQYF. DNA of the CDR3: TGCAGTGCTAGTCGTACAGGGGGCCAAGAGACCCAGTACTTC.

This sequence joins TRBV27 and TRBJ2-7; TRBD1 is a possible D gene (6 bases). Between the trimmed V and J ends, which lost 5 bases and 5 bases, there was a span of 16 bases. There are 14 residues in the CDR3. The germline V gene has CDR1 MNHEY and CDR2 SMNVEV (reference sequence). The CDR3 loop is CASSVRTGLDEQYF. The CDR3, as DNA: TGTGCCAGCAGTGTGAGAACAGGGTTGGACGAGCAGTACTTC.

This clone was seen only a few times. The chain combines TRBV25-1 with TRBJ2-3, with a tentative D call TRBD2 (5 bases). Per germline, CDR1 MGHDK and CDR2 SYGVNS. This CDR3 spans 16 amino acids. The germline V and J ends were trimmed by 3 bases and 4 bases, with 17 bases remaining between them. CDR3 region: CASSDPADPGADTQYF. The CDR3 bases are TGTGCCAGCAGTGACCCGGCGGACCCCGGGGCAGATACGCAGTATTTT.

V is TRBV3-1 (or the pseudogene TRBV3-2) and J is TRBJ2-2; 8 nucleotides align to TRBD1. From germline, CDR1 is LGHDT and CDR2 YNNKEL (reference sequence). The CDR3 is 16 residues long. V lost 0 bases and J lost 6; bases outside the gene matches: 6. CDR3 region: CASSQDFGRGPGELFF. The CDR3 bases are TGTGCCAGCAGCCAAGATTTTGGCAGGGGGCCCGGGGAGCTGTTTTTT.

This clone was counted between two and nine times. The V call is TRBV6-5, the J call TRBJ1-5; D unclear. The CDR3 extends over 13 amino acids. The germline gives CDR1 MNHEY, CDR2 SVGAGI. The V gene lost 7 bases and the J gene lost 6 bases, with 13 bases spanning the gap. Written as DNA, the CDR3 is TGTGCCAGCAAAGGAGGCCAGAGTCAGCCCCAGCATTTT. This sequence encodes CASKGGQSQPQHF.

The chain joins TRBV10-2 to TRBJ1-2; D gene unclear. The CDR3 has 13 amino acids. V lost 7 bases to trimming and J lost 2 bases, with 11 bases between them. Germline CDR1 is WSHSY and CDR2 is SAAADI. DNA for the CDR3: TGCGCCAGCACTGACCCGGGGAACTATGGCTACACCTTC. It yields the protein CASTDPGNYGYTF.

The chain links TRBV10-3 to TRBJ1-3; D ambiguous. CDR3 size: 12 residues. CDR1 and CDR2 from the germline V gene are ENHRY and SYGVKD. V was cut by 6 bases and J by 4 bases, with 7 bases left in between. As DNA, the CDR3 is TGTGCCATCAGGCTACAAGGAAACACCATATATTTT. It codes for CAIRLQGNTIYF.

The chain couples TRBV5-1 to TRBJ2-7, with 10 bases that match TRBD1. This CDR3 comprises 15 residues. The germline V gene encodes CDR1 SGHRS and CDR2 YFSETQ. The J segment lost 6 bases and the V segment lost 1 base, leaving 7 bases of the junction unmatched. In DNA form, the CDR3 reads TGCGCCAGCAGCTTGACCTCAGGACAGGGGGGCGAGCAGTACTTC. The encoded protein is CASSLTSGQGGEQYF. The entire variable domain, with the rest obtained from reference TRBV5-1 and TRBJ2-7, is as follows: KAGVTQTPRYLIKTRGQQVTLSCSPISGHRSVSWYQQTPGQGLQFLFEYFSETQRNKGNFPGRFSGRQFSNSRSEMNVSTLELGDSALYLCASSLTSGQGGEQYFGPGTRLTVT.

The V gene is TRBV19, the J gene TRBJ1-4; 8 positions agree with TRBD1. The CDR3 contains 16 residues. The V segment lost 5 bases and the J segment 11 bases; nucleotides outside the gene matches: 16. Germline CDR1 and CDR2: LNHDA and SQIVND (reference sequence). CDR3 nucleotides: TGTGCCAGTAGTCCCCAATCGGACAGGGAAATGAGGAAACTGTTTTTT. Amino acid sequence: CASSPQSDREMRKLFF.

The rearrangement links TRBV6-5 to TRBJ2-7, with 8 nucleotides matching TRBD1. The germline CDR1 and CDR2 sequences are MNHEY and SVGAGI. This CDR3 contains 15 residues. Losses at the gene ends were 5 bases for V and 0 bases for J; bases not matched to a gene: 6. The chain's CDR3 is CASSRDRGSSYEQYF. The CDR3 nucleotides read TGTGCCAGCAGTCGCGACAGGGGCAGCTCCTACGAGCAGTACTTC.

V is TRBV14 and J is TRBJ1-1; D is undetermined. CDR3 length: 14 residues. Germline V CDR1 and CDR2: SGHDN, FVKESK. V lost 3 bases, J lost 0 bases, and 8 bases lay in between. CDR3 in amino acids: CASSHGILNTEAFF. In DNA, the CDR3 is TGTGCCAGCAGCCACGGAATACTGAACACTGAAGCTTTCTTT. Complete variable domain (other parts from reference TRBV14 and TRBJ1-1): EAGVTQFPSHSVIEKGQTVTLRCDPISGHDNLYWYRRVMGKEIKFLLHFVKESKQDESGMPNNRFLAERTGGTYSTLKVQPAELEDSGVYFCASSHGILNTEAFFGQGTRLTVV.

This chain joins TRBV7-9 and TRBJ2-3; D gene ambiguous. Trimming stripped 2 bases from V and 2 bases from J, with 14 bases between. The CDR3 spans 16 residues. In germline, CDR1 is SEHNR, CDR2 FQNEAQ (reference sequence). The CDR3 region is CASSLRSQVITDTQYF. The CDR3 DNA follows: TGTGCCAGCAGCTTAAGGTCCCAGGTGATCACAGATACGCAGTATTTT.

CDR3 sequence: CASSGALGSNQPQHF. Written as DNA, the CDR3 is TGTGCCAGCAGTGGGGCCCTCGGTAGCAATCAGCCCCAGCATTTT. This chain joins TRBV2 and TRBJ1-5; D uncertain. V dropped 4 bases and J dropped 0 bases, with 10 bases sitting between them. This CDR3 spans 15 amino acids. Germline loops: CDR1 SNHLY, CDR2 FYNNEI.

This chain joins TRBV10-3 and TRBJ2-7; no firm D call. CDR1 and CDR2 (germline): ENHRY, SYGVKD. Trimming pared 3 bases from V and 0 bases from J, leaving 3 bases between. The CDR3 is made up of 12 amino acids. The DNA for the CDR3 is TGTGCCATCAGTGACAGCTCCTACGAGCAGTACTTC. Translating it yields CAISDSSYEQYF.

This clone came up once. Germline and junction disagree at one end, which may indicate a read error. This rearrangement joins TRBV6-1 to TRBJ1-2, with D uncertain. Germline V CDR1 and CDR2: MNHNS, SASEGT. The CDR3 length is 15 residues. CDR3 DNA sequence: TGTGCCAGCAGTGAAGATCCGTTGACCTCGCGAGCTGTGGCCTTC. Translated, it gives CASSEDPLTSRAVAF.

V is TRBV6-1 and J is TRBJ1-4; 12 bases fit TRBD1. Germline CDR1 reads MNHNS; CDR2 reads SASEGT. V shed 0 bases and J 10 bases; nucleotides not matched to a gene: 3. The CDR3 consists of 15 residues. CDR3 coding DNA: TGTGCCAGCAGTGAAGCGGGGACAGGGGGCGGAAAACTGTTTTTT. This encodes CASSEAGTGGGKLFF.

V and J are TRBV2 and TRBJ2-3; 8 nucleotides line up with TRBD2. Trimming at V came to 6 bases and at J to 0 bases, leaving 2 bases not matched to a gene. Germline V lookup: CDR1 SNHLY, CDR2 FYNNEI. This CDR3 is built from 14 residues. The CDR3 DNA reads TGTGCCAGCAGGCTAGCGGGTAGCACAGATACGCAGTATTTT. This encodes CASRLAGSTDTQYF.

The V gene is TRBV9, the J gene TRBJ1-3; D is ambiguous. Germline V lookup: CDR1 SGDLS, CDR2 YYNGEE. The CDR3 length is 16 residues. The V gene lost 0 bases and the J gene lost 0 bases, with 10 bases spanning the gap. CDR3 amino acids: CASSVGLDPSGNTIYF. CDR3 DNA: TGTGCCAGCAGCGTAGGTCTAGACCCCTCTGGAAACACCATATATTTT. The full variable domain, in which reference TRBV9 and TRBJ1-3 provide the parts outside the CDR3, is DSGVTQTPKHLITATGQRVTLRCSPRSGDLSVYWYQQSLDQGLQFLIQYYNGEERAKGNILERFSAQQFPDLHSELNLSSLELGDSALYFCASSVGLDPSGNTIYFGEGSWLTVV.

This clone has just one count. The chain has TRBV2 and TRBJ1-2; the D is unclear. V was clipped by 2 bases and J by 4 bases, with 14 bases between them. This CDR3 is 15 amino acids long. Germline values: CDR1 SNHLY, CDR2 FYNNEI. CDR3 nucleotides: TGTGCCAGCAGTGAATCCTTGACACGGGGCTATGGCTACACCTTC. Protein: CASSESLTRGYGYTF.

The gene calls are TRBV10-3 and TRBJ1-5, with D possibly matching TRBD1 (6 bases). CDR3 length: 13 amino acids. Deletions cut 2 bases from V and 9 bases from J, with 11 bases between. CDR1 and CDR2 (germline): ENHRY, SYGVKD. This CDR3 reads CAISETGNWPQHF. For the CDR3, the DNA is TGTGCCATCAGTGAGACAGGGAATTGGCCCCAGCATTTT.

The V call is TRBV19, the J call TRBJ2-7; 9 nucleotides align to TRBD1. The CDR3 has 15 amino acids. Losses at the gene ends were 6 bases for V and 0 bases for J; bases not matched to a gene: 6. CDR1 and CDR2 from the germline V gene are LNHDA and SQIVND (reference sequence). CDR3 coding DNA: TGTGCCAGTAGGTCACAGGGGGCAAGCTCCTACGAGCAGTACTTC. Translated: CASRSQGASSYEQYF.

This chain joins TRBV27 and TRBJ2-1; D not resolved. There are 14 residues in the CDR3. The germline V gene has CDR1 MNHEY and CDR2 SMNVEV (reference sequence). The ends were cut back, 2 bases at V and 5 bases at J, with 10 bases in the middle. The CDR3 protein is CASSLRPGNNEQFF. The CDR3 nucleotides read TGTGCCAGCAGTTTACGTCCCGGAAACAATGAGCAGTTCTTC.

This clone appeared once. The J gene is TRBJ1-4, the V gene TRBV3-1 (or the pseudogene TRBV3-2); D gene unclear. With 5 bases removed from V and 7 bases from J, the gap between germline ends came to 8 bases. CDR1 and CDR2 from the germline V gene are LGHDT and YNNKEL (reference sequence). The length of the CDR3 is 12 residues. Here the CDR3 DNA reads TGTGCCAGCAGCTCTCGGGGTGAAAAACTGTTTTTT. It encodes CASSSRGEKLFF.

The chain is built from TRBV10-2 and TRBJ1-1; TRBD1 aligns across 7 bases. Germline loops: CDR1 WSHSY, CDR2 SAAADI. This CDR3 spans 12 amino acids. With V trimmed by 5 bases and J by 6 bases, 3 bases remained unmatched. CDR3 DNA sequence: TGCGCCAGCAGTCTTGGACAGGCTGAAGCTTTCTTT. Its translation is CASSLGQAEAFF.

This sequence joins TRBV10-2 and TRBJ1-6; 11 positions agree with TRBD1. Germline loops: CDR1 WSHSY, CDR2 SAAADI. Losses at the gene ends were 4 bases for V and 3 bases for J; bases not matched to a gene: 8. There are 18 residues in the CDR3. The CDR3 nucleotides are TGCGCCAGCAGTGTGCCCCCGGGACAGGGGGTCTATAATTCACCCCTCCACTTT. Protein: CASSVPPGQGVYNSPLHF.

The chain employs TRBV15 and TRBJ2-1; tentative D call: TRBD1 (5 bases). V lost 1 base and J 6 bases, leaving 10 bases between the germline ends. The length of the CDR3 is 14 residues. Germline V lookup: CDR1 LNHNV, CDR2 YYDKDF (reference sequence). CDR3 loop: CATSRGQTPNEQFF. CDR3 bases: TGTGCCACCAGCAGAGGACAGACCCCCAATGAGCAGTTCTTC.

This rearrangement joins TRBV5-1 to TRBJ1-2; 9 bases fit TRBD1. This CDR3 has 14 amino acids. Germline V gene lookup returns CDR1 SGHRS and CDR2 YFSETQ. The junction had 5 bases not matched to a gene; V was cut back by 6 bases and J by 2 bases. The CDR3 sequence is CASTPGQGNYGYTF. In DNA, the CDR3 is TGCGCCAGCACCCCGGGACAGGGCAACTATGGCTACACCTTC.

The V gene is TRBV6-1, the J gene TRBJ1-1, with a weak D call TRBD1 (6 bases). CDR3 length: 16 residues. Germline V gene data show CDR1 as MNHNS and CDR2 as SASEGT. V was cut by 3 bases and J by 1 base, with 15 bases left in between. The CDR3 loop is CASSERLGARNTEAFF. The CDR3 coding sequence is TGTGCCAGCAGTGAGAGGCTGGGGGCGCGGAACACTGAAGCTTTCTTT.